Below, 10 T cell receptor beta chains from the same sample are listed, as sequenced in a study of neurological immune-mediated disorders. TCRdb reprocessed the 5' RACE reads via MiXCR and lists one record per CDR3 protein. The table lists just over 30,000 distinct CDR3 sequences, around 4% of them singletons. Source material: CD4+ T cells from blood. These receptors were taken from a woman in her thirties or forties in good health.

The sample holds many counts of this clonotype. The J gene is TRBJ1-1, the V gene TRBV6-5; D remains ambiguous. The CDR3 consists of 15 residues. Germline assignment: CDR1 MNHEY and CDR2 SVGAGI. The V and J ends lost 0 bases and 4 bases respectively, with 12 bases between them. For the CDR3, the DNA is TGTGCCAGCAGTTACTCGATGAGGGTCGGCACTGAAGCTTTCTTT. Translated, it gives CASSYSMRVGTEAFF.

The chain combines TRBV5-1 with TRBJ2-7; TRBD2 matches 7 bases. After removal of 4 bases from V and 3 bases from J, the junction contained 7 bases not matched to a gene. This CDR3 is built from 14 residues. Germline V lookup: CDR1 SGHRS, CDR2 YFSETQ. The CDR3 region has the DNA TGCGCCAGCAGCACGGGCGGGGGAATCTACGAGCAGTACTTC. Amino acids: CASSTGGGIYEQYF.

This clonotype has a count of ten or more. This sequence joins TRBV20-1 and TRBJ1-2; D is uncertain. The CDR3 totals 16 residues. Trimming took off 6 bases at V and 0 bases at J, with 20 bases between the two ends. In germline, CDR1 is DFQATT, CDR2 SNEGSKA (reference sequence). As DNA, the CDR3 is TGCAGTGCCAACGTCCTGCCCCCTGCCGCTAACTATGGCTACACCTTC. Its translation: CSANVLPPAANYGYTF.

This clonotype was detected ten times or more. The CDR3 loop is CASSSPTDTEAFF. As DNA, the CDR3 is TGTGCCAGCAGTTCCCCCACAGACACTGAAGCTTTCTTT. The chain is built from TRBV12-3 or TRBV12-4 and TRBJ1-1, with D unresolved. Trimming removed 4 bases at V and 3 bases at J, with 9 bases between. The CDR3 covers 13 residues.

This clonotype was seen many times. The chain couples TRBV5-1 to TRBJ1-6, with TRBD1 identical over 7 bases. The CDR3 has 20 amino acids. Germline CDR1 and CDR2: SGHRS and YFSETQ. V shed 0 bases and J 2 bases; nucleotides not matched to a gene: 14. Here the CDR3 reads CASSLDYLNRGGTYNSPLHF. CDR3 DNA sequence: TGCGCCAGCAGCTTGGATTACCTTAACAGGGGTGGGACCTATAATTCACCCCTCCACTTT. Supplemented by reference TRBV5-1 and TRBJ1-6, the full variable domain reads KAGVTQTPRYLIKTRGQQVTLSCSPISGHRSVSWYQQTPGQGLQFLFEYFSETQRNKGNFPGRFSGRQFSNSRSEMNVSTLELGDSALYLCASSLDYLNRGGTYNSPLHFGNGTRLTVT.

There are many counts of this clonotype. The chain joins TRBV7-2 to TRBJ2-7; 7 bases fit TRBD1. V was clipped by 4 bases and J by 4 bases; unmatched bases: 10. Germline V lookup: CDR1 SGHTA, CDR2 FQGNSA. The CDR3 covers 15 residues. CDR3 loop: CASSYTGASRYEQYF. CDR3 DNA sequence: TGTGCCAGCAGCTACACAGGGGCGAGCAGGTACGAGCAGTACTTC.

The table lists this clonotype with many counts. The chain carries TRBV11-2 and TRBJ2-3; TRBD1 matches at 7 bases. The ends lost 1 base at V and 2 bases at J; junction bases unmatched: 6. This CDR3 has 16 residues. Germline assignment: CDR1 SGHAT and CDR2 FQNNGV. The CDR3 DNA reads as TGTGCCAGCAGCTTAGTGACTGGGACAGCCACAGATACGCAGTATTTT. Amino acids: CASSLVTGTATDTQYF.

This clonotype has at least ten counts. The rearrangement uses TRBV7-8 and TRBJ2-7; 13 bases agree with TRBD2. Germline CDR1 reads SGHVS; CDR2 reads FQNEAQ. Trimming took 1 base from V and 4 from J; bases not matched to a gene: 1. This CDR3 is built from 15 residues. Here the CDR3 reads CASSLVLAGGYEQYF. DNA for the CDR3: TGTGCCAGCAGCTTAGTACTAGCGGGAGGGTACGAGCAGTACTTC.

This clonotype occurred many times. The CDR3 here is CASGSEAATAFGVGYTF. The CDR3, as DNA: TGTGCCAGTGGCTCTGAAGCCGCGACGGCGTTTGGGGTTGGCTACACCTTC. J is TRBJ1-2 and V is TRBV19; no clear D. Germline lookup yields CDR1 LNHDA and CDR2 SQIVND (reference sequence). The V and J ends lost 8 bases and 7 bases respectively, with 29 bases between them. This CDR3 has 17 amino acids.

This clonotype was picked up many times. The genes are TRBV20-1 and TRBJ2-3, with D maybe TRBD2 (5 bases). The V end lost 0 bases, the J end lost 1 base, and 11 bases lay between the germline ends. Germline values: CDR1 DFQATT, CDR2 SNEGSKA (reference sequence). The CDR3 is made up of 15 amino acids. The CDR3 loop is CSARDPNSGTDTQYF. In nucleotides, the CDR3 is TGCAGTGCTAGAGATCCCAATAGCGGCACAGATACGCAGTATTTT.